The 22 T cell receptor beta chains presented below share a single source sample, sequenced in a study of blood T cell repertoires in COVID-19 (dated by TCRdb to the early 2020s). Library prep was done by the immunoSEQ multiplex PCR assay. Sourced from immuneACCESS, this table was stored by TCRdb with only in-frame sequences that have V and J called. A share of the clones is absent; for the studies checked, an unresolved V gene accounts for under half, and the remainder has no known explanation. This sample has about 130,000 clones in its table, and around 89% of those were observed once. The ten largest clones represent approximately 4.5% of the sample. The material sequenced was peripheral blood. The receptors come from a man aged 60 to 75 with COVID-19, enrolled during active disease.

This chain joins TRBV6-6 and TRBJ1-1; 7 nucleotides match TRBD1. Germline loops: CDR1 MNHNY, CDR2 SVGAGI (reference sequence). The CDR3 is made up of 15 amino acids. The trim removed 2 bases at V and 0 bases at J, leaving 3 bases unmatched. The CDR3 sequence: CASSYPTGMNTEAFF. CDR3 nucleotides: TGTGCCAGCAGTTACCCGACAGGGATGAACACTGAAGCTTTCTTT.

The chain carries TRBV24-1 and TRBJ2-1; 9 positions agree with TRBD2. Germline V gives CDR1 KGHDR, CDR2 SFDVKD. Germline trimming cut 3 bases from V and 3 bases from J; bases unmatched to any gene: 5. CDR3 size: 16 residues. In DNA form, the CDR3 reads TGTGCCACCAGTGATACCAAGCGGGGGGACTACAATGAGCAGTTCTTC. Amino acids: CATSDTKRGDYNEQFF.

The J gene is TRBJ2-1, the V gene TRBV29-1, with 14 bases identical to TRBD2. CDR1 and CDR2 from the germline V gene are SQVTM and ANQGSEA. Unmatched junction bases numbered 13, after V lost 2 bases and J lost 4 bases. CDR3 length: 19 amino acids. CDR3 nucleotide sequence: TGCAGCGTTGAAATAGGACTAGCGGGGGGCGGACAATTTTACAATGAGCAGTTCTTC. Residues: CSVEIGLAGGGQFYNEQFF.

V and J are TRBV7-2 and TRBJ2-1; 7 nucleotides agree with TRBD2. The V gene's germline CDR1 is SGHTA and CDR2 FQGNSA. This CDR3 region has 14 residues. With 6 bases clipped from V and 9 bases from J, the junction kept 11 bases outside the gene matches. CDR3 DNA sequence: TGTGCCAGCAGAGAATACACTAGCGTTTTTGAGCAGTTCTTC. It codes for CASREYTSVFEQFF.

The rearrangement links TRBV3-1 (or the pseudogene TRBV3-2) to TRBJ2-7; 8 nucleotides agree with TRBD2. Germline CDR1 and CDR2: LGHDT and YNNKEL (reference sequence). V was pared by 4 bases and J by 6 bases, with 5 bases of the junction left unmatched. The CDR3 spans 13 residues. The CDR3 region is CASSPRTSPEQYF. CDR3 in DNA: TGTGCCAGCAGCCCTAGGACTAGCCCCGAGCAGTACTTC.

The chain couples TRBV19 to TRBJ1-6; tentatively, D is TRBD1 (5 bases). Germline V gives CDR1 LNHDA, CDR2 SQIVND (reference sequence). Trimming pared 5 bases from V and 6 bases from J, leaving 11 bases between. CDR3 length equals 14 residues. The CDR3 region has the DNA TGTGCCAGTAGTCCCGGGGGGGTTAATTCACCCCTCCACTTT. Translated: CASSPGGVNSPLHF.

The chain uses TRBV3-1 (or the pseudogene TRBV3-2) and TRBJ1-1; D is unresolved. Trimming stripped 1 base from V and 6 bases from J, with 6 bases between. Germline lookup yields CDR1 LGHDT and CDR2 YNNKEL (reference sequence). CDR3 length equals 12 residues. Here the CDR3 reads CASSQGESEAFF. CDR3 nucleotide sequence: TGTGCCAGCAGCCAAGGAGAGTCTGAAGCTTTCTTT.

The V and J genes are TRBV10-2 and TRBJ2-1; 14 bases map to TRBD2. The length of the CDR3 is 18 residues. The germline V gene encodes CDR1 WSHSY and CDR2 SAAADI. V lost 2 bases, J lost 2 bases, and 5 bases stayed unmatched. CDR3 loop: CASSELGLAGGTYNEQFF. The CDR3 DNA reads TGCGCCAGCAGTGAGCTAGGACTAGCGGGGGGTACCTACAATGAGCAGTTCTTC.

This clone appeared a single time. V is TRBV18 and J is TRBJ1-1, with D uncertain. V lost 0 bases to trimming and J lost 0 bases, with 8 bases between them. Germline CDR1 reads KGHSH; CDR2 reads LQKENI. The CDR3 has 15 amino acids. The CDR3 nucleotides are TGTGCCAGCTCACCACCAGCCTCTTTGAACACTGAAGCTTTCTTT. Amino acid sequence: CASSPPASLNTEAFF.

V and J are TRBV18 and TRBJ1-1; TRBD1 matches at 9 bases. The CDR3 consists of 16 residues. The germline gives CDR1 KGHSH, CDR2 LQKENI. V lost 6 bases to trimming and J lost 8 bases; unmatched junction nucleotides: 16. This chain's CDR3 is CASSLGTGFTKGEAFF. DNA of the CDR3: TGTGCCAGCTCGCTCGGGACAGGGTTTACGAAGGGGGAAGCTTTCTTT. The full variable domain, with the rest looked up from reference TRBV18 and TRBJ1-1, is NAGVMQNPRHLVRRRGQEARLRCSPMKGHSHVYWYRQLPEEGLKFMVYLQKENIIDESGMPKERFSAEFPKEGPSILRIQQVVRGDSAAYFCASSLGTGFTKGEAFFGQGTRLTVV.

The V gene is TRBV13, the J gene TRBJ2-7; possible D gene TRBD1, 5 bases. V was pared by 5 bases and J by 0 bases, with 14 bases between. CDR3 length: 15 amino acids. The germline V gene encodes CDR1 PRHDT and CDR2 FYEKMQ (reference sequence). CDR3 bases: TGTGCCAGCAGCGAAACGACAGATTTCTCCTACGAGCAGTACTTC. Its protein product is CASSETTDFSYEQYF.

The chain uses TRBV6-2 or TRBV6-3 and TRBJ2-2, with D perhaps TRBD1 (7 bases). The CDR3 runs 15 residues. Per germline, CDR1 MNHEY and CDR2 SVGEGT. Deletions cut 6 bases from V and 6 bases from J, with 17 bases between. The CDR3 sequence: CASSPVSGGPGELFF. Here the CDR3 DNA reads TGTGCCAGCAGCCCCGTGTCAGGGGGGCCCGGGGAGCTGTTTTTT.

The CDR3 loop is CASSDPLSGGSTDTQYF. Here the CDR3 DNA reads TGTGCCAGCAGTGATCCCCTTTCCGGGGGTAGCACAGATACGCAGTATTTT. The chain combines TRBV11-3 with TRBJ2-3; D is perhaps TRBD2 (6 bases). The CDR3 consists of 17 residues. Germline V gene lookup returns CDR1 SGHNT and CDR2 YENEEA. Trimming took 6 bases from V and 0 from J, leaving 19 bases between them.

This chain connects TRBV29-1 to TRBJ1-2; 10 bases are shared with TRBD1. CDR1 and CDR2 from the germline V gene are SQVTM and ANQGSEA. V lost 2 bases to trimming and J lost 4 bases; unmatched junction nucleotides: 4. The CDR3 contains 14 residues. The CDR3 sequence: CSVERDRGIYGYTF. CDR3 DNA sequence: TGCAGCGTTGAACGGGACAGGGGCATCTATGGCTACACCTTC.

The chain joins TRBV7-2 to TRBJ1-1, with D unresolved. This CDR3 contains 14 residues. Germline V CDR1 and CDR2: SGHTA, FQGNSA. V gave up 3 bases and J gave up 1 base, with 9 bases separating them. The CDR3 loop reads CASSFKTGNTEAFF. Here the CDR3 DNA reads TGTGCCAGCAGCTTCAAGACGGGGAACACTGAAGCTTTCTTT.

The rearrangement joins TRBV6-5 to TRBJ1-1; D ambiguous. In germline, CDR1 is MNHEY, CDR2 SVGAGI. The CDR3 has 12 residues. V gave up 6 bases and J gave up 7 bases, with 12 bases separating them. CDR3 nucleotides: TGTGCCAGCAGACGGGAGGTTGGTGAAGCTTTCTTT. Its protein is CASRREVGEAFF.

The rearrangement links TRBV27 to TRBJ2-7, with 11 bases fitting TRBD1. In germline, CDR1 is MNHEY, CDR2 SMNVEV (reference sequence). This CDR3 spans 15 amino acids. The V gene end was trimmed by 6 bases and the J gene end by 1 base; junction bases not matched to a gene: 5. The CDR3 is CASSTGTGGSYEQYF. In DNA, the CDR3 is TGTGCCAGCAGCACCGGGACAGGGGGATCCTACGAGCAGTACTTC.

This clone was seen a few times. This chain uses TRBV28 with TRBJ1-1, with TRBD1 as a possible D gene (5 bases). The CDR3 extends over 13 amino acids. V shed 7 bases and J shed 5 bases, with 14 bases lying between them. Germline V gene lookup returns CDR1 MDHEN and CDR2 SYDVKM. This CDR3 reads CASTQGGQTEAFF. DNA for the CDR3: TGTGCCAGCACTCAGGGAGGGCAGACTGAAGCTTTCTTT.

V and J are TRBV30 and TRBJ2-2, with 9 bases matching TRBD2. The germline V gene has CDR1 GTSNPN and CDR2 SVGIG (reference sequence). V gave up 3 bases and J gave up 0 bases; unmatched junction bases: 8. CDR3 length: 17 amino acids. The CDR3 is CAWSPWSGGPNTGELFF. CDR3 sequence (DNA): TGTGCCTGGAGCCCCTGGAGCGGGGGGCCGAACACCGGGGAGCTGTTTTTT.

This clone was detected only a few times. The chain is built from TRBV18 and TRBJ1-1; perhaps TRBD1 as D (6 bases). V was shortened by 3 bases and J by 2 bases, with 13 bases between the two germline ends. Germline CDR1 and CDR2: KGHSH and LQKENI. The CDR3 totals 15 residues. In DNA form, the CDR3 reads TGTGCCAGCTCACCCCTATCCAGGGGTAACACTGAAGCTTTCTTT. Translation gives CASSPLSRGNTEAFF. Drawing the rest from reference TRBV18 and TRBJ1-1, the complete variable domain is NAGVMQNPRHLVRRRGQEARLRCSPMKGHSHVYWYRQLPEEGLKFMVYLQKENIIDESGMPKERFSAEFPKEGPSILRIQQVVRGDSAAYFCASSPLSRGNTEAFFGQGTRLTVV.

The count of this clone is one. The gene calls are TRBV6-2 or TRBV6-3 and TRBJ2-7, with 9 positions matching TRBD2. The germline V gene has CDR1 MNHEY and CDR2 SVGEGT. With V trimmed by 4 bases and J by 2 bases, 3 bases remained unmatched. CDR3 length: 14 residues. This CDR3 is CASSWRGGPYEQYF. CDR3 DNA: TGTGCCAGCAGTTGGCGGGGGGGACCCTACGAGCAGTACTTC.

J is TRBJ2-3 and V is TRBV7-9; 8 positions match TRBD2. With 3 bases clipped from V and 6 bases from J, the junction kept 5 bases outside the gene matches. CDR3 size: 14 residues. Germline CDR1 and CDR2: SEHNR and FQNEAQ (reference sequence). This CDR3 is CASSFSGASDTQYF. In DNA form, the CDR3 reads TGTGCCAGCAGCTTTAGCGGGGCGTCGGATACGCAGTATTTT.